This T cell receptor (beta chain) came from a study of blood T cell repertoires in COVID-19. Study background: Donors in the United States, Italy and Spain gave samples during acute or convalescent COVID-19. Sources were T cells, B-cell-depleted T cells, or PBMCs; the material itself was cDNA or gDNA.

Per the authors' pipeline: Amplified reference gene primers provided the basis for estimating nucleated cell counts. Here immunoSEQ multiplex PCR was the method, and the copy in TCRdb shows in-frame clones only, minus some. D and trimming come from the DNA, and the V and J calls and clone size come from that table. The sample lists about 200,000 clones; about 88% were seen once. Seattle's enrolled individuals joined amid active infection and were then monitored longitudinally. The J segment lost 0 bases and the V segment lost 1 base, leaving 2 bases of the junction unmatched. Germline CDR1 is SGDLS and CDR2 is YYNGEE. This CDR3 spans 17 amino acids.

The sequenced material came from peripheral blood. J is TRBJ2-2 and V is TRBV9; 11 bases fit TRBD1. The TCR originated in a man in his forties or fifties with COVID-19, enrolled during active disease. The CDR3 sequence: CASSVWGQGANTGELFF. The CDR3 nucleotides are TGTGCCAGCAGCGTATGGGGACAGGGGGCGAACACCGGGGAGCTGTTTTTT.